This record covers a single TCR beta chain. Its antigen is unknown. These data come from a study of T cell responses to AZD1222 COVID-19 vaccine. Trimming stripped 3 bases from V and 0 bases from J, with 12 bases between. The CDR3 has 16 amino acids. Germline V gives CDR1 MNHEY, CDR2 SVGEGT. TCRdb's copy holds only in-frame clones and misses some; the assay was immunoSEQ multiplex PCR. Of some 110,000 clones listed, roughly 88% are singletons. Notes on the study in general: Clonal diversity may have been underestimated, and the donors were mostly white British, with more females than males. Unmutated variant regions are reportedly the target of nearly half of TCRs that are spike-specific. Breadth and depth of Spike-specific TCRs rose after two AZD1222 doses. Seropositive status at baseline applied to only six AZD1222 recipients.

Sequencing was performed on peripheral blood, taken on day 0 of AZD1222 vaccination. The TCR comes from an adult in good health. The chain recombines TRBV6-2 or TRBV6-3 with TRBJ2-1; D might be TRBD2 (5 bases). The CDR3 sequence: CASSYWAAGSYNEQFF. The CDR3 DNA reads TGTGCCAGCAGTTATTGGGCGGCGGGCTCCTACAATGAGCAGTTCTTC.